These 5 T cell receptor beta chains were sequenced from one sample in a study of blood T cell repertoires in COVID-19. The data were produced by immunoSEQ multiplex PCR, yet TCRdb's version contains in-frame clones alone and is incomplete. The repertoire consists of approximately 85,000 clones, with about 90% occurring once and the leading ten covering around 0.97%. Sequencing was carried out using peripheral blood. The receptors here all came from a woman aged 45-65 years in a cohort sampled during active COVID-19.

This clone showed up just once. This chain joins TRBV2 and TRBJ2-5; 10 nucleotides align to TRBD2. The CDR3 totals 15 residues. V trimming: 3 bases; J trimming: 5 bases; junction bases outside the gene matches: 6. Germline V lookup: CDR1 SNHLY, CDR2 FYNNEI. CDR3 residues: CASSDVAGGGETQYF. The DNA for the CDR3 is TGTGCCAGCAGTGATGTAGCGGGAGGCGGGGAGACCCAGTACTTC. The whole variable domain, filled in from reference TRBV2 and TRBJ2-5, reads EPEVTQTPSHQVTQMGQEVILRCVPISNHLYFYWYRQILGQKVEFLVSFYNNEISEKSEIFDDQFSVERPDGSNFTLKIRSTKLEDSAMYFCASSDVAGGGETQYFGPGTRLLVL.

The rearrangement joins TRBV20-1 to TRBJ1-1; weak D call: TRBD1 (6 bases). Trimming took off 6 bases at V and 5 bases at J, with 10 bases between the two ends. The CDR3 spans 11 residues. Germline values: CDR1 DFQATT, CDR2 SNEGSKA (reference sequence). The DNA of the CDR3 is TGCAGTGCCTACAGGGTTACTGAAGCTTTCTTT. Translating gives CSAYRVTEAFF.

J is TRBJ2-3 and V is TRBV11-3; no reliable D call. The germline V and J ends were trimmed by 5 bases and 3 bases, with 6 bases remaining between them. CDR3 length equals 12 residues. Germline V CDR1 and CDR2: SGHNT, YENEEA. The CDR3 sequence is CASSGRTDTQYF. The CDR3 DNA reads TGTGCCAGCAGCGGTAGAACAGATACGCAGTATTTT.

This clone was counted only a few times. The chain employs TRBV24-1 and TRBJ2-7; TRBD1 is a possible D gene (6 bases). Germline assignment: CDR1 KGHDR and CDR2 SFDVKD. This CDR3 has 16 residues. V was trimmed by 4 bases and J by 4 bases, leaving 19 bases between them. CDR3 protein: CATSDPSAGAGYEQYF. The CDR3 DNA follows: TGTGCCACCAGTGACCCAAGCGCAGGGGCTGGTTACGAGCAGTACTTC.

J is TRBJ1-3 and V is TRBV2; 7 bases align to TRBD1. Germline V gene lookup returns CDR1 SNHLY and CDR2 FYNNEI. V trimming: 8 bases; J trimming: 4 bases; junction bases outside the gene matches: 11. The CDR3 extends over 15 amino acids. CDR3 protein: CASSIGQAGGNTIYF. The CDR3 DNA is TGTGCCAGCTCCATAGGACAGGCGGGGGGAAACACCATATATTTT.